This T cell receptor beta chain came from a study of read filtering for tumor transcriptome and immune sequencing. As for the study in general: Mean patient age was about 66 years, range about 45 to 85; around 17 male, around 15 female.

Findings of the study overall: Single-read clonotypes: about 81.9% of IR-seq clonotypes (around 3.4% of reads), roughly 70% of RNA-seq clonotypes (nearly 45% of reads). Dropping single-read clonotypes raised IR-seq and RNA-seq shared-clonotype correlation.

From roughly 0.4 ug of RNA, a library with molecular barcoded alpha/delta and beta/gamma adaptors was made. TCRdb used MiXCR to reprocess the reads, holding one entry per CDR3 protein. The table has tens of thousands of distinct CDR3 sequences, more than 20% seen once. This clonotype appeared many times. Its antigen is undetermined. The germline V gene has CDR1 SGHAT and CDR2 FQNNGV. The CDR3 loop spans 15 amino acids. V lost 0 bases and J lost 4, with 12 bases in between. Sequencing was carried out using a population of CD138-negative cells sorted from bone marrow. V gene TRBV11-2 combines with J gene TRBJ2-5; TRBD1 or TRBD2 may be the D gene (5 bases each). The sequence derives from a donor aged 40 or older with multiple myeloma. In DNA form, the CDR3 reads TGTGCCAGCAGCTTAGATGGGGACCGGGTAGAGACCCAGTACTTC. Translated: CASSLDGDRVETQYF.